This T cell receptor beta chain is drawn from a study of blood T cell repertoires in COVID-19. Measured with immunoSEQ multiplex PCR; TCRdb has only the in-frame clones, and not every one. The sample yields tens of thousands of clones, 65% to 90% seen once. In its sample, this clone was seen a few times. This clonotype was obtained from a man aged 30 to 39 with COVID-19, enrolled during active disease. Sequenced material: peripheral blood.

The CDR3 loop is CAIRPGQGAPGEQYF. DNA for the CDR3: TGTGCCATCAGGCCGGGACAGGGGGCGCCGGGCGAGCAGTACTTC. The V gene is TRBV10-3, the J gene TRBJ2-7, with TRBD1 identical over 12 bases. J gave up 6 bases and V 6 bases, and 9 bases lay outside the gene matches. The CDR3 sequence is 15 residues long. Looked up from germline, CDR1 is ENHRY and CDR2 is SYGVKD.